The 13 T cell receptor beta chains below come from one sample, sequenced in a study of T cell responses to AZD1222 COVID-19 vaccine. Clones were read by immunoSEQ multiplex PCR, and TCRdb kept only the in-frame ones, dropping some. The sample includes roughly 120,000 clones, about 90% seen only once; the top ten take roughly 10%. This specimen consisted of peripheral blood, obtained on day 0 of AZD1222 vaccination. These receptors came from an adult in good health.

This clone is a singleton in its sample. V and J are TRBV19 and TRBJ1-1, with a tentative D call TRBD1 (6 bases). The germline V gene encodes CDR1 LNHDA and CDR2 SQIVND (reference sequence). Trimming took 6 bases from V and 9 from J, leaving 20 bases between them. This CDR3 has 14 residues. The CDR3 DNA is TGTGCCAGTAGACTTGGAAGCGGGACACCTAAAGCTTTCTTT. Its translation is CASRLGSGTPKAFF.

The CDR3 DNA sequence: TGCAGCGTTGAAGACCGAGCGGGCGGAATAGATACGCAGTATTTT. Its protein is CSVEDRAGGIDTQYF. The chain combines TRBV29-1 with TRBJ2-3; D perhaps matches TRBD2 (6 bases). The CDR3 extends over 15 amino acids. Germline CDR1 is SQVTM and CDR2 is ANQGSEA. Trimming took off 0 bases at V and 5 bases at J, with 15 bases between the two ends.

V and J are TRBV5-6 and TRBJ1-2; D is unresolved. Germline CDR1 is SGHDT and CDR2 is YYEEEE. V was trimmed by 3 bases and J by 6 bases, leaving 12 bases between them. There are 13 residues in the CDR3. In DNA form, the CDR3 reads TGTGCCAGCAGCTCCTGGACTAGAGATGGCTACACCTTC. It is translated as CASSSWTRDGYTF.

The chain has TRBV2 and TRBJ1-2; TRBD1 might be the D (5 bases). The CDR3 length is 13 residues. Trimming shortened V by 9 bases and J by 7 bases, and 18 bases separated the two germline ends. Germline V gene lookup returns CDR1 SNHLY and CDR2 FYNNEI. CDR3 in amino acids: CASKTVDLSGYTF. The DNA for the CDR3 is TGTGCCAGTAAGACAGTCGACTTGAGTGGCTACACCTTC.

This rearrangement joins TRBV5-1 to TRBJ2-1, with 9 positions matching TRBD2. Germline-derived CDR1 and CDR2 are SGHRS and YFSETQ. After removal of 0 bases from V and 7 bases from J, the junction contained 8 bases not matched to a gene. This CDR3 has 16 amino acids. CDR3 nucleotides: TGCGCCAGCAGCTTGGGCGCTAGCGGGGTAACGAATGAGCAGTTCTTC. Translating it yields CASSLGASGVTNEQFF.

CDR3 coding DNA: TGTGCCAGCAGTGGGGGGTTTGGTGGCTACACCTTC. Translating gives CASSGGFGGYTF. The V gene is TRBV25-1, the J gene TRBJ1-2, with a possible D match to TRBD1 (5 bases). V lost 4 bases to trimming and J lost 7 bases, with 10 bases between them. Germline CDR1 MGHDK, CDR2 SYGVNS. The CDR3 sequence is 12 residues long.

This chain uses TRBV6-2 or TRBV6-3 with TRBJ2-7, with D possibly matching TRBD2 (6 bases). The ends were cut back, 7 bases at V and 0 bases at J, with 13 bases in the middle. This CDR3 has 14 amino acids. The germline V gene encodes CDR1 MNHEY and CDR2 SVGEGT. The CDR3 DNA follows: TGTGCCAGCACCCCCGCCGGGAGCTCCTACGAGCAGTACTTC. Translated: CASTPAGSSYEQYF.

This CDR3 is CASSTPSGGAEQPQHF. The CDR3 DNA follows: TGTGCCAGTAGTACCCCATCAGGGGGCGCGGAACAGCCCCAGCATTTT. The V gene is TRBV19, the J gene TRBJ1-5; 8 nucleotides agree with TRBD1. Looked up from germline, CDR1 is LNHDA and CDR2 is SQIVND (reference sequence). The CDR3 has 16 residues. V trimming: 4 bases; J trimming: 7 bases; junction bases outside the gene matches: 12.

V gene TRBV2 combines with J gene TRBJ1-5; D call uncertain. Germline loops: CDR1 SNHLY, CDR2 FYNNEI. V was trimmed by 6 bases and J by 5 bases, leaving 17 bases between them. The CDR3 has 15 residues. The CDR3 sequence: CASRPGALDDQPQHF. CDR3 bases: TGTGCCAGCAGACCGGGAGCCCTCGATGATCAGCCCCAGCATTTT.

The rearrangement joins TRBV9 to TRBJ1-2, with D possibly being TRBD1 (5 bases). Germline CDR1 and CDR2: SGDLS and YYNGEE. CDR3 length: 13 amino acids. V was cut by 0 bases and J by 7 bases, with 10 bases left in between. CDR3 region: CASSVARQGGYTF. CDR3 bases: TGTGCCAGCAGCGTAGCAAGGCAGGGTGGCTACACCTTC. The complete variable domain, with remaining parts taken from reference TRBV9 and TRBJ1-2, reads DSGVTQTPKHLITATGQRVTLRCSPRSGDLSVYWYQQSLDQGLQFLIQYYNGEERAKGNILERFSAQQFPDLHSELNLSSLELGDSALYFCASSVARQGGYTFGSGTRLTVV.

The chain recombines TRBV4-3 with TRBJ2-2; weak D call: TRBD2 (6 bases). V dropped 0 bases and J dropped 8 bases, with 10 bases sitting between them. There are 14 residues in the CDR3. Germline CDR1 LGHNA, CDR2 YSLEER. The CDR3 loop is CASSQDLGRGELFF. The CDR3 DNA is TGCGCCAGCAGCCAAGATCTTGGGAGGGGGGAGCTGTTTTTT.

This clone was observed a handful of times. V and J are TRBV10-2 and TRBJ1-1, with a tentative D call TRBD1 (5 bases). Germline V lookup: CDR1 WSHSY, CDR2 SAAADI. There are 15 residues in the CDR3. V gave up 6 bases and J gave up 6 bases, with 20 bases separating them. CDR3 protein: CASRPRYGASAEAFF. CDR3 coding DNA: TGCGCCAGCAGACCTCGTTATGGGGCTTCGGCTGAAGCTTTCTTT.

The chain uses TRBV19 and TRBJ1-5; tentatively, D is TRBD1 (5 bases). This CDR3 region has 16 residues. Germline CDR1 and CDR2: LNHDA and SQIVND (reference sequence). The V end was cut by 0 bases, the J end by 4 bases, with 13 bases between. Here the CDR3 DNA reads TGTGCCAGTAGTATAGATCCTGGGTCAGGGAATCAGCCCCAGCATTTT. Its protein product is CASSIDPGSGNQPQHF.